This TCR beta chain stems from a study of blood T cell repertoires in COVID-19. Clones were read by immunoSEQ multiplex PCR, and TCRdb kept only the in-frame ones, dropping some. Of roughly 250,000 clones listed, 88% are singletons. The clonotype was recovered from a middle-aged woman with acute COVID-19. Sequences were obtained from PBMCs or T cells enriched from blood (not recorded which).

The CDR3 spells CASTRPGRGTGELFF. The CDR3 bases are TGTGCCAGTACCCGCCCGGGCAGGGGTACCGGGGAGCTGTTTTTT. The chain couples TRBV19 to TRBJ2-2; D is possibly TRBD1 (6 bases). The CDR3 is made up of 15 amino acids. Per the germline V gene, CDR1 is LNHDA and CDR2 is SQIVND (reference sequence). The V end lost 7 bases, the J end lost 5 bases, and 17 bases lay between the germline ends.